The TCR beta chain described here comes from a study of blood T cell repertoires in COVID-19. The overall study: Material from acute and convalescent COVID-19 was sourced from the United States, Italy and Spain.

Germline V gene sequence: CDR1 SGHTA, CDR2 FQGTGA. V shed 7 bases and J 3 bases; nucleotides not matched to a gene: 15. This CDR3 is built from 17 residues. Original processing notes: Reference gene primer amplification gave estimated nucleated cell counts. The table came from immunoSEQ multiplex PCR; TCRdb's copy has only in-frame clones and leaves some out. V, J and clone size are taken as reported in that table, and D and trimming were inferred from the DNA itself. The table records about 230,000 clones, over 75% of them present only once. This clone has only a few counts. The origin of this receptor is a woman older than 75 with acute or convalescent COVID-19. The chain carries TRBV7-3 and TRBJ2-7; 10 bases align to TRBD1. The sequenced sample was peripheral blood. The CDR3 region has the DNA TGTGCCAGCATCTCTCATCCGGGACAGGGGTTTTACTACGAGCAGTACTTC. As protein: CASISHPGQGFYYEQYF.